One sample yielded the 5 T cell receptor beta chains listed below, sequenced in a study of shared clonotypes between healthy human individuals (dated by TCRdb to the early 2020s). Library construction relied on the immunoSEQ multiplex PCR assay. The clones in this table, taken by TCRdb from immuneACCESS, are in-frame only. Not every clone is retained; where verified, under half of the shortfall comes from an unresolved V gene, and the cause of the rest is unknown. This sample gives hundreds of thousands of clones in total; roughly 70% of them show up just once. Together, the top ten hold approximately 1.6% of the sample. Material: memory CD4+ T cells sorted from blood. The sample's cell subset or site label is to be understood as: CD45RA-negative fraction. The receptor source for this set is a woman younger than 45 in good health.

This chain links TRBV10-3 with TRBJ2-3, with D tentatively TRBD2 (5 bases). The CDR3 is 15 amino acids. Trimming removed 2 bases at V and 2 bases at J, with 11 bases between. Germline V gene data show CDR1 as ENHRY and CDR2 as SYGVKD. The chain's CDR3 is CAISEQGADTDTQYF. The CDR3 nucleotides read TGTGCCATCAGTGAGCAAGGAGCGGACACAGATACGCAGTATTTT.

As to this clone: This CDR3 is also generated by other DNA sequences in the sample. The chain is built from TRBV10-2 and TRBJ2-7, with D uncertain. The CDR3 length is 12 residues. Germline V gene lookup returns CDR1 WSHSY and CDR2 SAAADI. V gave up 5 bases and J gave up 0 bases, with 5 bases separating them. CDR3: CASSPSSYEQYF. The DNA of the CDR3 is TGCGCCAGCAGTCCGAGCTCCTACGAGCAGTACTTC.

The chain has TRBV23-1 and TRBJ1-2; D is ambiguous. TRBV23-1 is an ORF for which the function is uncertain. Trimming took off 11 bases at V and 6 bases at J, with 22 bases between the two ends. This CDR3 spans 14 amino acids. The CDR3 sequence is CAFRGRLVRNGYTF. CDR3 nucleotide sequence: TGCGCCTTTCGCGGGCGCCTAGTTCGGAATGGCTACACCTTC.

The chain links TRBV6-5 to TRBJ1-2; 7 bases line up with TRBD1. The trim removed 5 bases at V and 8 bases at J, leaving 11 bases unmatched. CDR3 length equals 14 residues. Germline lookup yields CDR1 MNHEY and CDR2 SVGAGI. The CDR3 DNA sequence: TGTGCCAGCAGTCCCCCCGGGACAGTCAGAGGCTACACCTTC. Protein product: CASSPPGTVRGYTF.

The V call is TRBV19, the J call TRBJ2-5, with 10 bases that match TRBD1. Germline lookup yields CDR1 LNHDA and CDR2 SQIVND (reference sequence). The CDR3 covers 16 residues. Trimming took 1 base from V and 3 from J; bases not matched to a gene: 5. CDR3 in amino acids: CASSIVSGQGKETQYF. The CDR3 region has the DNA TGTGCCAGTAGTATAGTTTCGGGACAGGGGAAAGAGACCCAGTACTTC.